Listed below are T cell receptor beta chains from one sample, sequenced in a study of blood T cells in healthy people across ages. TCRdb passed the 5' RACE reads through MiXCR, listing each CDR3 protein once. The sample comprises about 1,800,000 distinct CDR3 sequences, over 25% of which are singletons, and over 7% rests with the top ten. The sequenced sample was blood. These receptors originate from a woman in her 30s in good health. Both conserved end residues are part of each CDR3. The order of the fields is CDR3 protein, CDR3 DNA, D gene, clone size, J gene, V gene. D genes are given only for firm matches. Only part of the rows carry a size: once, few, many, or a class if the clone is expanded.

CDR3aa: CASSDRAVHGYTF
CDR3nt: TGTGCCAGCAGTGATCGGGCCGTCCATGGCTACACCTTC
d_gene: NA
abundance: few
j_gene: TRBJ1-2
v_gene: TRBV25-1

CDR3aa: CASSSRWGRTGHLRNEQFF
CDR3nt: TGTGCCAGCAGCTCAAGATGGGGTAGGACAGGCCATCTTAGGAATGAGCAGTTCTTC
d_gene: TRBD1
abundance: NA
j_gene: TRBJ2-1
v_gene: TRBV7-2

CDR3aa: CASSVGQGVCYEQYF
CDR3nt: TGTGCCAGCAGCGTGGGACAGGGAGTTTGCTACGAGCAGTACTTC
d_gene: TRBD1
abundance: few
j_gene: TRBJ2-7
v_gene: TRBV7-8

CDR3aa: CASSLGTGDSYGYTF
CDR3nt: TGTGCCAGCAGCTTAGGAACAGGGGATTCTTATGGCTACACCTTC
d_gene: TRBD1
abundance: NA
j_gene: TRBJ1-2
v_gene: TRBV7-2

CDR3aa: CASALWDRGPSYGYTF
CDR3nt: TGTGCCAGCGCCCTATGGGACAGGGGGCCCAGCTATGGCTACACCTTC
d_gene: TRBD1
abundance: NA
j_gene: TRBJ1-2
v_gene: TRBV6-6

CDR3aa: CASKGQGTFTGELFF
CDR3nt: TGTGCCAGCAAAGGACAGGGGACATTCACCGGGGAGCTGTTTTTT
d_gene: TRBD1
abundance: NA
j_gene: TRBJ2-2
v_gene: TRBV14

CDR3aa: CSARVNYGYTF
CDR3nt: TGCAGTGCTAGGGTCAACTATGGCTACACCTTC
d_gene: NA
abundance: many
j_gene: TRBJ1-2
v_gene: TRBV20-1

CDR3aa: CASSTTQGAIQPQHF
CDR3nt: TGTGCCAGCAGCACGACTCAGGGGGCGATTCAGCCCCAGCATTTT
d_gene: TRBD1
abundance: NA
j_gene: TRBJ1-5
v_gene: TRBV7-2

CDR3aa: CASGLALSGRYEQYF
CDR3nt: TGTGCTAGTGGTTTGGCCCTATCCGGACGGTACGAGCAGTACTTC
d_gene: NA
abundance: NA
j_gene: TRBJ2-7
v_gene: TRBV12-5

CDR3aa: CASSSQTISSTDTQYF
CDR3nt: TGTGCCAGCAGCTCCCAGACCATCTCCAGCACAGATACGCAGTATTTT
d_gene: NA
abundance: many
j_gene: TRBJ2-3
v_gene: TRBV11-2

CDR3aa: CASTRGRGSSYEQYF
CDR3nt: TGTGCCAGCACCCGGGGTCGCGGGAGCTCCTACGAGCAGTACTTC
d_gene: TRBD2
abundance: NA
j_gene: TRBJ2-7
v_gene: TRBV6-2/TRBV6-3

CDR3aa: CASRPIRGRNYGYTF
CDR3nt: TGTGCCAGCAGACCTATCAGGGGGAGGAACTATGGCTACACCTTC
d_gene: TRBD1
abundance: few
j_gene: TRBJ1-2
v_gene: TRBV28

CDR3aa: CASSRQGFDYGYTF
CDR3nt: TGTGCCAGCAGTCGACAGGGTTTCGACTATGGCTACACCTTC
d_gene: TRBD1
abundance: NA
j_gene: TRBJ1-2
v_gene: TRBV25-1

CDR3aa: CASALHGVAPQETQYF
CDR3nt: TGTGCCAGCGCCCTCCATGGGGTAGCTCCCCAAGAGACCCAGTACTTC
d_gene: NA
abundance: NA
j_gene: TRBJ2-5
v_gene: TRBV7-2

CDR3aa: CASSTQGFQQYF
CDR3nt: TGTGCCAGCAGCACCCAGGGATTTCAGCAGTACTTC
d_gene: NA
abundance: NA
j_gene: TRBJ2-4
v_gene: TRBV5-5

CDR3aa: CASSFIGGSDEQFF
CDR3nt: TGTGCCAGCAGCTTCATTGGAGGGAGCGATGAGCAGTTCTTC
d_gene: NA
abundance: few
j_gene: TRBJ2-1
v_gene: TRBV7-2

CDR3aa: CSAWVAGRGTYNEQFF
CDR3nt: TGCAGTGCTTGGGTAGCTGGGCGGGGAACCTACAATGAGCAGTTCTTC
d_gene: NA
abundance: NA
j_gene: TRBJ2-1
v_gene: TRBV20-1

CDR3aa: CRAAVMNTEAFF
CDR3nt: TGCAGGGCGGCCGTCATGAACACTGAAGCTTTCTTT
d_gene: NA
abundance: NA
j_gene: TRBJ1-1
v_gene: TRBV29-1

CDR3aa: CASSVRGGYTF
CDR3nt: TGTGCCAGCAGCGTCCGAGGGGGCTACACCTTC
d_gene: NA
abundance: NA
j_gene: TRBJ1-2
v_gene: TRBV13

CDR3aa: CAIRKGGTSDGYTF
CDR3nt: TGTGCCATCAGGAAGGGGGGAACGTCTGATGGCTACACCTTC
d_gene: NA
abundance: many
j_gene: TRBJ1-2
v_gene: TRBV10-3

CDR3aa: CVSGLSGKADTQYF
CDR3nt: TGTGTTAGTGGTCTTAGCGGGAAGGCAGATACGCAGTATTTT
d_gene: TRBD2
abundance: NA
j_gene: TRBJ2-3
v_gene: TRBV12-5

CDR3aa: CASSLRHRGMGTEAFF
CDR3nt: TGTGCCAGCAGCTTACGTCACCGGGGGATGGGGACTGAAGCTTTCTTT
d_gene: NA
abundance: few
j_gene: TRBJ1-1
v_gene: TRBV7-8

CDR3aa: CASSQSFRAHQEAQYF
CDR3nt: TGCGCCAGCAGTCAATCGTTCCGGGCTCACCAAGAGGCCCAGTACTTC
d_gene: NA
abundance: once
j_gene: TRBJ2-7
v_gene: TRBV23-1

CDR3aa: CSAGLASGRAEQFF
CDR3nt: TGCAGTGCTGGCCTGGCTAGCGGGAGAGCTGAGCAGTTCTTC
d_gene: TRBD2
abundance: few
j_gene: TRBJ2-1
v_gene: TRBV20-1

CDR3aa: CASSAGGGIYNEQFF
CDR3nt: TGTGCCAGCAGCGCCGGGGGGGGAATCTACAATGAGCAGTTCTTC
d_gene: TRBD2
abundance: NA
j_gene: TRBJ2-1
v_gene: TRBV9

CDR3aa: CASSQGAGTAYGYTF
CDR3nt: TGCGCCAGCAGCCAAGGCGCCGGGACAGCCTATGGCTACACCTTC
d_gene: TRBD1
abundance: NA
j_gene: TRBJ1-2
v_gene: TRBV4-1

CDR3aa: CATSDHSPRKSYNEQFF
CDR3nt: TGTGCCACCAGTGACCACTCTCCTCGGAAATCCTACAATGAGCAGTTCTTC
d_gene: NA
abundance: few
j_gene: TRBJ2-1
v_gene: TRBV24-1

CDR3aa: CASSFDRRRGTEAFF
CDR3nt: TGTGCCAGCAGCTTTGACAGGCGACGGGGCACTGAAGCTTTCTTT
d_gene: NA
abundance: NA
j_gene: TRBJ1-1
v_gene: TRBV7-2